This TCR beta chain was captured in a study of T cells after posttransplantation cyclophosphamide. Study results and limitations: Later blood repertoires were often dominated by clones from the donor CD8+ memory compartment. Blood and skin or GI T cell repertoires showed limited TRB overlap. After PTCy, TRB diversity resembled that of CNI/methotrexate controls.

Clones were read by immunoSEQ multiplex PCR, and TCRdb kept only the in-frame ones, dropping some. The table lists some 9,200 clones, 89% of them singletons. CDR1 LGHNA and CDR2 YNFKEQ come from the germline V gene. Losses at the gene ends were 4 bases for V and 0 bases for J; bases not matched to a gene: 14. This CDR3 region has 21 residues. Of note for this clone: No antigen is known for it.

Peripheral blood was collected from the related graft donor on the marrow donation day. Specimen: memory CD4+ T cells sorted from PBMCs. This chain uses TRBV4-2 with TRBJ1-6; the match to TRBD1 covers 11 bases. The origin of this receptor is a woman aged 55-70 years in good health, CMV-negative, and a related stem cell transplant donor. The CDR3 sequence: CASSRNTLTGTGGSYNSPLHF. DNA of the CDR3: TGTGCCAGCAGCCGCAACACTCTAACCGGGACAGGGGGCTCCTATAATTCACCCCTCCACTTT.